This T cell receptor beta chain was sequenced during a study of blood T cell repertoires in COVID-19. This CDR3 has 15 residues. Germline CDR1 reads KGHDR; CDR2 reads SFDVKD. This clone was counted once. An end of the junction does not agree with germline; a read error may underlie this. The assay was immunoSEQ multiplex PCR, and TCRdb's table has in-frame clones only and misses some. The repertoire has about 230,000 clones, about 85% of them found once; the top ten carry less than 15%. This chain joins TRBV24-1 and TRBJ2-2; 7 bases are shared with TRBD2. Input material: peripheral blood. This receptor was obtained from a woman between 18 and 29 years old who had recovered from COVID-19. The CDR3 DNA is TGTGCCACCAGTGGTTTGGGAGGGGCGGCCGGGGAGCTGTTTTTT. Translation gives CATSGLGGAAGELFF.